This TCR beta chain was sequenced for a study of T cells after yellow fever vaccination. A single record per CDR3 protein comes from TCRdb applying MiXCR to the 5' RACE reads. The table lists about 630,000 distinct CDR3 sequences, roughly 12% of them singletons. Trimming shortened V by 6 bases and J by 8 bases, and 16 bases separated the two germline ends. Germline lookup yields CDR1 ENHRY and CDR2 SYGVKD. The CDR3 has 14 amino acids. The TCR was taken from a man aged 25-40 years who received the YFV17D yellow fever vaccine. The chain links TRBV10-3 to TRBJ1-4; D not certain. This sample comprised PBMCs, obtained on the day of the yellow fever booster vaccination. CDR3 protein: CAISPTGGNEKLFF. The CDR3 DNA sequence: TGTGCCATCAGCCCCACGGGTGGAAACGAAAAACTGTTTTTT.